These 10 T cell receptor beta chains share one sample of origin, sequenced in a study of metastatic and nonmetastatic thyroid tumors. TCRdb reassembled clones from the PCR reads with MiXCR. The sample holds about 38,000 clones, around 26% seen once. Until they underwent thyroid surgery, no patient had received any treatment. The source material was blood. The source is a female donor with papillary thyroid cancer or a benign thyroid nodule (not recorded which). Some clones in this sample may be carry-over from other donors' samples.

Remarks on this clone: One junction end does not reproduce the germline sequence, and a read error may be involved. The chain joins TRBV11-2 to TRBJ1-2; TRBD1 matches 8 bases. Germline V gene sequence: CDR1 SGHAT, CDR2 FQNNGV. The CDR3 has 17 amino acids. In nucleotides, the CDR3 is TGTGTCAGCAATCAACTCGGGACAGGCCAGCTGTGGTATTGCTACACCTTC. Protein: CVSNQLGTGQLWYCYTF. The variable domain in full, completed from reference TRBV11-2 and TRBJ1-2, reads EAGVAQSPRYKIIEKRQSVAFWCNPISGHATLYWYQQILGQGPKLLIQFQNNGVVDDSQLPKDRFSAERLKGVDSTLKIQPAKLEDSAVYLCVSNQLGTGQLWYCYTFGSGTRLTVV.

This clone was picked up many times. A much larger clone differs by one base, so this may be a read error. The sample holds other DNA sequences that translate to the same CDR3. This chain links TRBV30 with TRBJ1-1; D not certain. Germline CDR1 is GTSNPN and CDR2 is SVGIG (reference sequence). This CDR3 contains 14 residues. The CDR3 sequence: CAWSALYRETEAFF. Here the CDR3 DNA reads TGTGCCTGGAGTGCACTCTATCGGGAGACTGAGGCTTTCTTT.

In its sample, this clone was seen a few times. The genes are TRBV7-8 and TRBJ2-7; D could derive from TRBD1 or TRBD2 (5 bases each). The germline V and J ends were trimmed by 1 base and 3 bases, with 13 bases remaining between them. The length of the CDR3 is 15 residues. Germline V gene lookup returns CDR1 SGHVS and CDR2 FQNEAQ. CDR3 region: CASSLVQGELYEQYF. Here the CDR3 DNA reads TGTGCCAGCAGCTTAGTTCAGGGAGAGCTCTACGAGCAGTACTTC.

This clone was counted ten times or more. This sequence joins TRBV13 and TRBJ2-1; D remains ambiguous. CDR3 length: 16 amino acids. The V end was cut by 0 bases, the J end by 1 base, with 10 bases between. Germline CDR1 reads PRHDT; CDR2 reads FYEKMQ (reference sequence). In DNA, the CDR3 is TGTGCCAGCAGCTTAGGGTTGGGCGGATCCTACAATGAGCAGTTCTTC. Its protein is CASSLGLGGSYNEQFF.

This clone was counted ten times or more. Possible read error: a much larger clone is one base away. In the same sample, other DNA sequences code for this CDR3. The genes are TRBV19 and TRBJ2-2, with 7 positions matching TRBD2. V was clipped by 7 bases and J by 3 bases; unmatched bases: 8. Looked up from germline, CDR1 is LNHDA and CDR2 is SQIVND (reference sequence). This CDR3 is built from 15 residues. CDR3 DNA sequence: TGTGCCAGTATGCGGGGGTCGACTGACACCGGGGAGCTGTTTTTT. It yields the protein CASMRGSTDTGELFF.

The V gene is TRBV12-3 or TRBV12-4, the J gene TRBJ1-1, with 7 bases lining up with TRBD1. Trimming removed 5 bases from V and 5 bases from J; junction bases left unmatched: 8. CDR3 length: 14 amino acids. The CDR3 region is CASSVTGVRTEAFF. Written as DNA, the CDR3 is TGTGCCAGCAGTGTTACAGGGGTTCGGACTGAAGCTTTCTTT.

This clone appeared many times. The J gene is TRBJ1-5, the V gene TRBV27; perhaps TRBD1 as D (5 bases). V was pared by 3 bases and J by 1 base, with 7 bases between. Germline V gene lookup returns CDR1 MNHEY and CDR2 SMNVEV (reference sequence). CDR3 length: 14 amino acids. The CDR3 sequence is CASSLGGSNQPQHF. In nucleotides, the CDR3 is TGTGCCAGCAGTTTGGGGGGAAGCAATCAGCCCCAGCATTTT.

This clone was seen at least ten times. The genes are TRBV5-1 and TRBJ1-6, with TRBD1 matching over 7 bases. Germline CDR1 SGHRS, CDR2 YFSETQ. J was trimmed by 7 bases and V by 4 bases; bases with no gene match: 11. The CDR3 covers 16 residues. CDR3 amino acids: CASSVGTEGRNSPLHF. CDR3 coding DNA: TGCGCCAGCAGCGTAGGGACAGAGGGTAGGAATTCACCCCTCCACTTT.

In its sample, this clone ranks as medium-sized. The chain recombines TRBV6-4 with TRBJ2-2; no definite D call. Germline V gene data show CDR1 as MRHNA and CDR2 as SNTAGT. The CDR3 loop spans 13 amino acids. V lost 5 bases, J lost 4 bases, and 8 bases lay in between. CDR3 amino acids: CASSFDGTGELFF. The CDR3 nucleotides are TGTGCCAGCAGTTTTGACGGCACCGGGGAGCTGTTTTTT.

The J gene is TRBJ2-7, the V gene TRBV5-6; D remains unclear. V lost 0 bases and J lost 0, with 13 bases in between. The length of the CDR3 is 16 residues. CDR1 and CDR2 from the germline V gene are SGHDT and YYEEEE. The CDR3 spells CASSLADPRSSYEQYF. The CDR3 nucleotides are TGTGCCAGCAGCTTGGCCGATCCTAGGAGCTCCTACGAGCAGTACTTC.